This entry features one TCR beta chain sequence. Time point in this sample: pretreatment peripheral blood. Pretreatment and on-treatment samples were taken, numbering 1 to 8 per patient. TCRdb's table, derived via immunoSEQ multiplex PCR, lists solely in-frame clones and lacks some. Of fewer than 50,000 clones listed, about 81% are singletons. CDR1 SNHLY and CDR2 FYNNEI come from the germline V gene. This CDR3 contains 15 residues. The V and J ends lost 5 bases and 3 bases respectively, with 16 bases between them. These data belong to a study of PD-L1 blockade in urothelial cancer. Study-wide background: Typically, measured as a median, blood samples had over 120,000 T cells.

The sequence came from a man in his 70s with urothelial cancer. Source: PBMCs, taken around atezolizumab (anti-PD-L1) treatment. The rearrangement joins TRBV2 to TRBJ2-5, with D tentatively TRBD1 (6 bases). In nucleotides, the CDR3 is TGTGCCAGCAGTCACCACCGGGACATAGAAGAGACCCAGTACTTC. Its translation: CASSHHRDIEETQYF.